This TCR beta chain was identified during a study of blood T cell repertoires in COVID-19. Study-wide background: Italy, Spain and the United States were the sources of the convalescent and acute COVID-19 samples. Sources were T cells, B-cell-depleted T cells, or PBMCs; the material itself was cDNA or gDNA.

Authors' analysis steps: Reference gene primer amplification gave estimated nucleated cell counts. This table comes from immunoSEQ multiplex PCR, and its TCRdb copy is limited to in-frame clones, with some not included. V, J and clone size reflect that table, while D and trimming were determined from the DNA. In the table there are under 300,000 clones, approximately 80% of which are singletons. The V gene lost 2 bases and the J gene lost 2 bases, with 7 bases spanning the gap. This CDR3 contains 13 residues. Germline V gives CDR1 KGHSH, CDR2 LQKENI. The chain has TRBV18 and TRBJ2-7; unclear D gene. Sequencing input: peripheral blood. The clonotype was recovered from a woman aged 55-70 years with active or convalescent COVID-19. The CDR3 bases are TGTGCCAGCTCACCAGCCCCAGCCTACGAGCAGTACTTC. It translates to CASSPAPAYEQYF.